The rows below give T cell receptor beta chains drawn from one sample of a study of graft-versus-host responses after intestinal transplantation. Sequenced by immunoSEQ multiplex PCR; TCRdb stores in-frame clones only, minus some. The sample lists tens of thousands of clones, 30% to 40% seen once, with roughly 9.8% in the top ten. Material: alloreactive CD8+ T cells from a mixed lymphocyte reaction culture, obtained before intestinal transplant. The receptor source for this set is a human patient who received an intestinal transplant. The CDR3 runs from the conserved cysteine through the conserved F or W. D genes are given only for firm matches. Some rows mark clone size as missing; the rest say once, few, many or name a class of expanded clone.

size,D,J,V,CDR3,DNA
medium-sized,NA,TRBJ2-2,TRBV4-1,CASSRISGLNTGELFF,TGCGCCAGCAGCCGCATTAGCGGACTTAACACCGGGGAGCTGTTTTTT
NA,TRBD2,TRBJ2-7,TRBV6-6,CASSLASGSYEQYF,TGTGCCAGCAGTTTGGCTAGCGGCTCCTACGAGCAGTACTTC
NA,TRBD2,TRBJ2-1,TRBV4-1,CASSPQVTRLAGKSGNEQFF,TGCGCCAGCAGCCCTCAGGTCACCCGACTAGCGGGAAAGTCGGGCAATGAGCAGTTCTTC
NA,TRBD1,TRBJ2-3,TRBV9,CASSAGQASTDTQYF,TGTGCCAGCAGCGCCGGACAGGCGAGCACAGATACGCAGTATTTT
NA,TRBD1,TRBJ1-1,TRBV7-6,CASSETGGTEAFF,TGTGCCAGCAGCGAGACAGGGGGCACTGAAGCTTTCTTT
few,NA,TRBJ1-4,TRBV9,CAYWTRLEKLFF,TGTGCCTACTGGACCCGCTTGGAAAAACTGTTTTTT
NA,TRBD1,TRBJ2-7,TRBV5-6,CASSLLGGFSYEQYF,TGTGCCAGCAGCTTGTTAGGGGGCTTCTCCTACGAGCAGTACTTC
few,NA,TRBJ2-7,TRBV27,CASSLQGLSYEQYF,TGTGCCAGCAGTTTACAGGGGTTAAGCTACGAGCAGTACTTC
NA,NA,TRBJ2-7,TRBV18,CASSPFTGYEQYF,TGTGCCAGCTCACCCTTTACAGGATACGAGCAGTACTTC
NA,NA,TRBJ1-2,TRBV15,CATSRGTPSNYGYTF,TGTGCCACCAGCAGAGGAACTCCTTCTAACTATGGCTACACCTTC
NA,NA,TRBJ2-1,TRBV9,CASSAPDDEQFF,TGTGCCAGCAGCGCACCTGACGATGAGCAGTTCTTC
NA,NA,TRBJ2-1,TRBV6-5,CASSYPPYNEQFF,TGTGCCAGCAGTTACCCGCCCTATAATGAGCAGTTCTTC
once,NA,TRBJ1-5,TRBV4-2,CASSWGQGGIQPQHF,TGTGCCAGCAGCTGGGGGCAGGGAGGTATTCAGCCCCAGCATTTT
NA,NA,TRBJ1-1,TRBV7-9,CASSGRGIEAFF,TGTGCCAGCAGCGGTAGGGGTATTGAAGCTTTCTTT
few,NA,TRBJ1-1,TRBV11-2,CASSLLGPPEAFF,TGTGCCAGCAGCTTACTAGGCCCTCCTGAAGCTTTCTTT
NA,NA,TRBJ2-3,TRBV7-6,CASSFLTPLGTDTQYF,TGTGCCAGCAGCTTCCTGACCCCATTAGGTACAGATACGCAGTATTTT
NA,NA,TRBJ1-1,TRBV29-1,CCWGVGTNTEAFF,TGCTGCTGGGGTGTGGGAACGAACACTGAAGCTTTCTTT
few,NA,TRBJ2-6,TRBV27,CASSLDGAGANVLTF,TGTGCCAGCAGTTTGGACGGGGCTGGGGCCAACGTCCTGACTTTC
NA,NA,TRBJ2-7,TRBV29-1,CSVYRTDTYEQYF,TGCAGCGTGTATAGGACCGACACCTACGAGCAGTACTTC
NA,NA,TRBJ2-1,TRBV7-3,CASSLSLSSYNEQFF,TGTGCCAGCAGCTTAAGCTTAAGCTCCTACAATGAGCAGTTCTTC
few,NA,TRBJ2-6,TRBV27,CASSQTVSGANVLTF,TGTGCCAGCAGCCAGACAGTTTCTGGGGCCAACGTCCTGACTTTC
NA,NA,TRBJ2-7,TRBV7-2,CASSLAGLTYEQYF,TGTGCCAGCAGCTTAGCGGGCCTTACCTACGAGCAGTACTTC
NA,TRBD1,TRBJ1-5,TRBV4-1,CASSPQNPGQGNQPQHF,TGCGCCAGCAGCCCCCAAAATCCGGGACAGGGCAATCAGCCCCAGCATTTT
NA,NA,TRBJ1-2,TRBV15,CATSRDTETRGYTF,TGTGCCACCAGCAGAGATACCGAAACTCGGGGCTACACCTTC
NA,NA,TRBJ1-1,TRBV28,CASSLVGVEAFF,TGTGCCAGCAGTTTGGTGGGGGTTGAAGCTTTCTTT
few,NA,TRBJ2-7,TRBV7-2,CASSLTGSGYEQYF,TGTGCCAGCAGCTTAACGGGTAGCGGCTACGAGCAGTACTTC
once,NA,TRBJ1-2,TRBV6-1,CASSAKASMRKTYGF,TGTGCCAGCAGTGCCAAAGCCTCTATGCGAAAGACCTATGGCTTC
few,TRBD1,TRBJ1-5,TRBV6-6,CAAGTGDINQPQHF,TGTGCCGCTGGGACAGGGGATATTAATCAGCCCCAGCATTTT
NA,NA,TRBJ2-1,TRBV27,CASSFRSYNEQFF,TGTGCCAGCAGTTTCCGGTCCTACAATGAGCAGTTCTTC
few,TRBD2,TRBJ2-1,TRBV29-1,CSVLSGSSYNEQFF,TGCAGCGTTTTAAGCGGGAGCTCCTACAATGAGCAGTTCTTC
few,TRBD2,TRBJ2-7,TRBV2,CASNRRTSSYEQYF,TGTGCCAGCAATAGGAGGACTAGCTCCTACGAGCAGTACTTC
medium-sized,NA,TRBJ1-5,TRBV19,CASRRSGENQPQHF,TGTGCCAGTAGGCGGTCAGGGGAAAATCAGCCCCAGCATTTT
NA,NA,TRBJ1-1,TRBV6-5,CASSYSQGAGTEAFF,TGTGCCAGCAGTTACTCACAGGGCGCGGGCACTGAAGCTTTCTTT